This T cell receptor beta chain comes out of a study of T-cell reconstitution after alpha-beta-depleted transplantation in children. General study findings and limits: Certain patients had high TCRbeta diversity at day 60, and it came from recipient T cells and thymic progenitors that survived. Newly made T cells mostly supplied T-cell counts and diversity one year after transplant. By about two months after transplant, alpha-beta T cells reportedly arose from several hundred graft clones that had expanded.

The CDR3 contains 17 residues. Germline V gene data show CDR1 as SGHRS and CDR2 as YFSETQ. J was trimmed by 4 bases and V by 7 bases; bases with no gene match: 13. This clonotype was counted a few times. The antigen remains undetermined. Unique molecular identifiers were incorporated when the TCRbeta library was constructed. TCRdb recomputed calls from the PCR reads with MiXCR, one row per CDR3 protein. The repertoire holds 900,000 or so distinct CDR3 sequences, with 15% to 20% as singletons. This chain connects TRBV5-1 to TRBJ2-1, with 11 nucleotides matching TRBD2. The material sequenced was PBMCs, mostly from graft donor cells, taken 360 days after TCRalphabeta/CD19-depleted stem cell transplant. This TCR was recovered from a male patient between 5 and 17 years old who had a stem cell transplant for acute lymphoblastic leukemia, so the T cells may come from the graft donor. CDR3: CASAGTRGLAVYNEQFF. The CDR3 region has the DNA TGCGCCAGCGCGGGGACCCGGGGACTAGCGGTATACAATGAGCAGTTCTTC.